Listed below are T cell receptor beta chains from one sample, sequenced in a study of blood T cell repertoires in COVID-19. Data came from immunoSEQ multiplex PCR; TCRdb stores just in-frame clones and leaves some out. Here the sample spans roughly 150,000 clones, approximately 91% being singletons. The sample comprised peripheral blood. The receptor set was obtained from a man aged 18 to 30 with acute or convalescent COVID-19. Both conserved end residues are part of each CDR3.

>TRBV6-6|TRBJ2-7
CASSPGTSGDYEQYF
>TRBV5-4|TRBJ1-4
CASSWTGQGANEKLFF
>TRBV16|TRBJ1-1
CASSQSSRQNTEAFF
>TRBV5-1|TRBJ2-7
CASSERTGILYEQYF
>TRBV4-1|TRBJ1-5
CASSLQERTNQPQHF
>TRBV6-1|TRBJ2-1
CASSDEASSYNEQFF
>TRBV3-1/TRBV3-2|TRBJ2-7
CASSQEGGLTGQDLFQYF
>TRBV5-5|TRBJ2-5
CASSPRTAQGSETQYF
>TRBV11-2|TRBJ2-3
CASMRLAGGGADTQYF
>TRBV14|TRBJ2-3
CASSPAPGSGTDTQYF
>TRBV11-2|TRBJ2-1
CASTWTGYYNEQFF
>TRBV21-1|TRBJ2-7
CASSTDRVGEQYF
>TRBV29-1|TRBJ1-4
CSTRQGGDEKLFF
>TRBV29-1|TRBJ2-1
CSAPERGGVEQFF
>TRBV13|TRBJ1-6
CASSWTGDSYNSPLHF
>TRBV12-3/TRBV12-4|TRBJ2-7
CASRPDITYEQYF
>TRBV28|TRBJ1-2
CASSTTGGAYGYTF
>TRBV19|TRBJ1-1
CASSRDRGWAEAFF
>TRBV3-1/TRBV3-2|TRBJ1-1
CASSQWTGVGTEAFF
>TRBV5-4|TRBJ2-3
CASSPPGGNTQYF
>TRBV11-3|TRBJ1-2
CASSSDSLNYGYTF
>TRBV5-1|TRBJ2-7
CASSLRTSGEGEQYF
>TRBV6-5|TRBJ2-1
CASRIETGNNEQFF
>TRBV19|TRBJ1-4
CASSAGEKLFF
>TRBV5-1|TRBJ1-4
CASSLRTGENEKLFF
>TRBV18|TRBJ1-3
CASSLPGSSGNTIYF
>TRBV19|TRBJ2-7
CASSIVHTGSYEQYF
>TRBV24-1|TRBJ2-2
CATSAGGRSTGELFF
>TRBV7-9|TRBJ1-1
CASSRGTGGTEAFF
>TRBV29-1|TRBJ1-4
CSGLWGGAEKLFF
>TRBV5-8|TRBJ2-7
CASSLVAAGFHEQYF
>TRBV7-2|TRBJ1-3
CASSLDGGIGNTIYF
>TRBV5-1|TRBJ1-1
CASSLEATVNTEAFF
>TRBV6-5|TRBJ1-5
CASSLQGDSNQPQHF
>TRBV19|TRBJ2-1
CASSSRLAGLYNEQFF
>TRBV5-6|TRBJ2-3
CASSSGRRGDTQYF
>TRBV5-1|TRBJ2-5
CASRRESGTSGLYETQYF
>TRBV5-1|TRBJ1-5
CASRGGTGEDQPQHF
>TRBV7-9|TRBJ2-6
CASSPWGSRAGANVLTF
>TRBV14|TRBJ2-3
CASSPSTGTQYF
>TRBV5-1|TRBJ2-2
CASSLSPGSISGELFF
>TRBV7-8|TRBJ2-2
CASSSNPGQGTGELFF
>TRBV12-3/TRBV12-4|TRBJ2-1
CASSVTGDGEQFF
>TRBV18|TRBJ1-6
CASSGSSYNSPLHF
>TRBV19|TRBJ1-6
CASSTIPWRASSYNSPLHF